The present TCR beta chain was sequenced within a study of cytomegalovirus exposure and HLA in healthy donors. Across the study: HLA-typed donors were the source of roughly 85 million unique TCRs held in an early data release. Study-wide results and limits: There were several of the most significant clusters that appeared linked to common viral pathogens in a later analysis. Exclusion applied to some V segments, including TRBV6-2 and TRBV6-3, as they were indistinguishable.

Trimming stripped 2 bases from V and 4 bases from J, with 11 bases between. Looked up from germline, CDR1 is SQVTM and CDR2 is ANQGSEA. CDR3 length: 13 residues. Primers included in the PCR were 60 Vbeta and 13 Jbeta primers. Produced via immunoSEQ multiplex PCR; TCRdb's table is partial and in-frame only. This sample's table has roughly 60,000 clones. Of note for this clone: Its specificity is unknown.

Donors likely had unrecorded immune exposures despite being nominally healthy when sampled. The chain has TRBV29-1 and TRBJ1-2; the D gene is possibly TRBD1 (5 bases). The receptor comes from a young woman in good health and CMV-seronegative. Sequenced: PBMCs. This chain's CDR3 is CSVEPGDFYGYTF. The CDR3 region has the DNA TGCAGCGTTGAACCGGGGGACTTCTATGGCTACACCTTC.